Below, one TCR beta chain is given with its context. Its antigen is not identified. Data came from immunoSEQ multiplex PCR; TCRdb stores just in-frame clones and leaves some out. Counted here are approximately 220,000 clones, roughly 84% occurring once; the ten biggest clones make up around 15%. The sample originates from a study of cytomegalovirus exposure and HLA in healthy donors. Regarding the study as a whole: Subsequent analysis of the approximately 110 validation repertoires found a tendency for first-cohort TCR clusters to co-occur. A few chains tied to CMV proved CMV antigen-specific in vitro. Cytomegalovirus association was listed for approximately 160 TCR beta chains.

CDR1 and CDR2 from the germline V gene are WNHNN and SYGVQD (reference sequence). This CDR3 is built from 13 residues. Trimming removed 5 bases from V and 2 bases from J, with 9 bases in between. This sequence originates from a woman aged 25 to 45 in good health and CMV-seropositive. The sample consisted of PBMCs. V gene TRBV10-1 combines with J gene TRBJ1-1; D may be TRBD1 (6 bases). The CDR3 DNA reads as TGCGCCAGCAGTTACAGGGAAAACACTGAAGCTTTCTTT. Protein sequence: CASSYRENTEAFF.